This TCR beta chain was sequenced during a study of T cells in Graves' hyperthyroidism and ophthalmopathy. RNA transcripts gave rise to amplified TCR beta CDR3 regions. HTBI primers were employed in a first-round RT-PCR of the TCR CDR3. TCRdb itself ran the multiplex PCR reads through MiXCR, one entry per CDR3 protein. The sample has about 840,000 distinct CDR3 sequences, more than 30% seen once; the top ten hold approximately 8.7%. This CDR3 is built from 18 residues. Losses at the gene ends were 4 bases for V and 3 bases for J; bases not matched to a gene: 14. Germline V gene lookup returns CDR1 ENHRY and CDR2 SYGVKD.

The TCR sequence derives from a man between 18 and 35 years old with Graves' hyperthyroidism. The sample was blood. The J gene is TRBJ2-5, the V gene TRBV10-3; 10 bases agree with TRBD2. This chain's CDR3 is CAISGSSGSEAGKETQYF. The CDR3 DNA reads TGTGCCATCAGTGGTTCTAGCGGGAGCGAGGCCGGCAAAGAGACCCAGTACTTC.